The 5 T cell receptor beta chains presented below share a single source sample, sequenced in a study of T cell changes during pregnancy in multiple sclerosis. Sequencing used immunoSEQ multiplex PCR; TCRdb keeps in-frame clones, though not all of them. Found here are 35,000 or so clones, roughly nine tenths of them singletons; the top ten hold 2.8%. The sample consisted of CD4+ T cells from peripheral blood mononuclear cells, taken in the third trimester of pregnancy. These receptors were obtained from a female donor in good health, enrolled as a control in a pregnancy study.

The table lists this clone with a count of one. The V call is TRBV15, the J call TRBJ2-4; D is unclear. CDR3 length equals 14 residues. Trimming took 0 bases from V and 8 from J, leaving 11 bases between them. The germline V gene encodes CDR1 LNHNV and CDR2 YYDKDF (reference sequence). The CDR3 spells CATSREKYGDIQYF. CDR3 in DNA: TGTGCCACCAGCAGAGAAAAGTACGGAGACATTCAGTACTTC.

This chain connects TRBV10-1 to TRBJ2-7, with TRBD2 matching 13 bases. The CDR3 consists of 15 residues. Germline V lookup: CDR1 WNHNN, CDR2 SYGVQD (reference sequence). The J segment lost 2 bases and the V segment lost 5 bases, leaving 3 bases of the junction unmatched. CDR3 sequence: CASSQGLAGPYEQYF. CDR3 coding DNA: TGCGCCAGCAGTCAGGGACTAGCGGGGCCCTACGAGCAGTACTTC.

This sequence joins TRBV18 and TRBJ2-5; 9 bases are a match to TRBD1. V lost 3 bases to trimming and J lost 3 bases; unmatched junction nucleotides: 8. The CDR3 has 16 residues. The germline CDR1 and CDR2 sequences are KGHSH and LQKENI. The CDR3, as DNA: TGTGCCAGCTCACCCACGGGACAGGGTCGGGAAGAGACCCAGTACTTC. Its protein product is CASSPTGQGREETQYF.

This chain links TRBV21-1 with TRBJ1-2; the D segment call TRBD1 is taken from the table without a DNA check. TRBV21-1 is reported as a pseudogene. The length of the CDR3 is 13 residues. The CDR3, as DNA: TGTGCCAGCAGCCCGGGACAGGGGAGGGGCTACACCTTC. Translated: CASSPGQGRGYTF.

This chain links TRBV28 with TRBJ1-1; a weak D match, TRBD1 (5 bases). Germline V gives CDR1 MDHEN, CDR2 SYDVKM. The CDR3 totals 13 residues. The V end lost 7 bases, the J end lost 0 bases, and 9 bases lay between the germline ends. The CDR3 region is CASIDSLNTEAFF. In DNA form, the CDR3 reads TGTGCCAGCATCGACAGTTTGAACACTGAAGCTTTCTTT.